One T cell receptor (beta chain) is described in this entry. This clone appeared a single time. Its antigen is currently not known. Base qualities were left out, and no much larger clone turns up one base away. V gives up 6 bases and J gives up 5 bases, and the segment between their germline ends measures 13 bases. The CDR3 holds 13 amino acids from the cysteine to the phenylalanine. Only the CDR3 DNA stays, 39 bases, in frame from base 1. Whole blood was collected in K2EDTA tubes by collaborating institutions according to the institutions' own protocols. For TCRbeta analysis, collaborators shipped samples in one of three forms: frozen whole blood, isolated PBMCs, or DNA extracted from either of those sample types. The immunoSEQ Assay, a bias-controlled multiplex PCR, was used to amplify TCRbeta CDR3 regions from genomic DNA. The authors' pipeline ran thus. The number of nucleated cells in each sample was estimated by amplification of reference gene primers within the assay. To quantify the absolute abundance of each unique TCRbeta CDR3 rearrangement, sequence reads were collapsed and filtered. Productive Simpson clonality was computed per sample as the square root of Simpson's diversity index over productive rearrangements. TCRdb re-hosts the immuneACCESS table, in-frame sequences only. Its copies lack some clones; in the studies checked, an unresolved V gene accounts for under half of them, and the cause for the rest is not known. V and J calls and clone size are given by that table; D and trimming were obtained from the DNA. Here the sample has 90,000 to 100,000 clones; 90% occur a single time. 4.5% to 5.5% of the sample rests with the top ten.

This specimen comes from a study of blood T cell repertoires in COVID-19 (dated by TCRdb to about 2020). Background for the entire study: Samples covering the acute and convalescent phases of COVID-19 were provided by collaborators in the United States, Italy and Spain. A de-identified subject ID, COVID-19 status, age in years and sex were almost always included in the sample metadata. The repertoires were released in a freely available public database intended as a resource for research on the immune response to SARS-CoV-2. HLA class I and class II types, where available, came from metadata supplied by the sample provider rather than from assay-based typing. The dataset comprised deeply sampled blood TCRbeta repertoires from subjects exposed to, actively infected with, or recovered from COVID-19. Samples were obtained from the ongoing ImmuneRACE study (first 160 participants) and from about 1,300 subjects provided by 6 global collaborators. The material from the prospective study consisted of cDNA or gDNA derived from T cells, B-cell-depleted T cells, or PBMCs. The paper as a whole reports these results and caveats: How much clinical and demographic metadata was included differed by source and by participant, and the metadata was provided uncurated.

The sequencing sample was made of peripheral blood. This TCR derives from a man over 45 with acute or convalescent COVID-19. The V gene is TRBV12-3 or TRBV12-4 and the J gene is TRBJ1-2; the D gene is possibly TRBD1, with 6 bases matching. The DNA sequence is TGTGCCAGCAGCCCCTACAGGGAGTATGGCTACACCTTC. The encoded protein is CASSPYREYGYTF.